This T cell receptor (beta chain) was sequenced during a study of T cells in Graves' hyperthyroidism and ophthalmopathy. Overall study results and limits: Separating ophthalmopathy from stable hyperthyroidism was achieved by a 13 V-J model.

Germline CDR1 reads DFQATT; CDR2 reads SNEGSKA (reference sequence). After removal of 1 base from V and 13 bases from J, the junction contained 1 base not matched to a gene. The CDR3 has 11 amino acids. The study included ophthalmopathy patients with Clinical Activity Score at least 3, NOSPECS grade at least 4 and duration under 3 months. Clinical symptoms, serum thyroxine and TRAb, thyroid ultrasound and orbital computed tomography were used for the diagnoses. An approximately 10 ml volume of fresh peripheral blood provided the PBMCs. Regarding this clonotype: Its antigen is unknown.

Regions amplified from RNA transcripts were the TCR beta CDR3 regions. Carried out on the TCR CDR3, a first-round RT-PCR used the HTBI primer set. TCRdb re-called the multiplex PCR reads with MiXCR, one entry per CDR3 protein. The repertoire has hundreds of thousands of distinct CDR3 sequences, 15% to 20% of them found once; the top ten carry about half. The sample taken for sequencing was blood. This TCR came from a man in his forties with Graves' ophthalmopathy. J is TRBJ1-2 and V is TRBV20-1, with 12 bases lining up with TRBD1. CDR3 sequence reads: CSARGDRGPTF. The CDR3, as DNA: TGCAGTGCTAGAGGGGACAGGGGGCCCACCTTC.